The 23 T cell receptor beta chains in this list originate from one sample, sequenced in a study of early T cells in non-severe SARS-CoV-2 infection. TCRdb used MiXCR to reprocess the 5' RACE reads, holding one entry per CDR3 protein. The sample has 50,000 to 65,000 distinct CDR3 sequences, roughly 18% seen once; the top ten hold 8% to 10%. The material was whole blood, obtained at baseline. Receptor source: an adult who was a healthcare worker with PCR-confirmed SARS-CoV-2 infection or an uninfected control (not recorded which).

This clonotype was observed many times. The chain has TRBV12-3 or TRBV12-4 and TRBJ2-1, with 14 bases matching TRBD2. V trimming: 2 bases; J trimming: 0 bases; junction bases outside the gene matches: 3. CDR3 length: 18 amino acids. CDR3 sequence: CASSLTGTSGSSYNEQFF. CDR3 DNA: TGTGCCAGCAGTTTAACTGGGACTAGCGGGAGCTCCTACAATGAGCAGTTCTTC.

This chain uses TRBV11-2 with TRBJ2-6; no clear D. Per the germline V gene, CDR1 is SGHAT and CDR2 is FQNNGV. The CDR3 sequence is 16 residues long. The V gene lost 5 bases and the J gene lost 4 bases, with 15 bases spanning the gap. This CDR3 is CASSRFMETGANVLTF. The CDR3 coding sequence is TGTGCCAGCAGCCGCTTTATGGAGACGGGGGCCAACGTCCTGACTTTC.

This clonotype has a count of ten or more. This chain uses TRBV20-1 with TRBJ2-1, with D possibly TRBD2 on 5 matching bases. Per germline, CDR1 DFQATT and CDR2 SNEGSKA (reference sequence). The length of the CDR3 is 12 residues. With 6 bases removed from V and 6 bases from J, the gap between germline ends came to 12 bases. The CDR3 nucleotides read TGCAGTGCCGAGATAGCGAGCAATGAGCAGTTCTTC. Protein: CSAEIASNEQFF.

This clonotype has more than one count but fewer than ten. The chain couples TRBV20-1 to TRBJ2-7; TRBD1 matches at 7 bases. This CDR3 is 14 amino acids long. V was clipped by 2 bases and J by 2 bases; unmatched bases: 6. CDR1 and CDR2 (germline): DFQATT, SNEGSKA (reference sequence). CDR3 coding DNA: TGCAGTGCTAGATACGTGGGACAGACCTACGAGCAGTACTTC. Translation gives CSARYVGQTYEQYF.

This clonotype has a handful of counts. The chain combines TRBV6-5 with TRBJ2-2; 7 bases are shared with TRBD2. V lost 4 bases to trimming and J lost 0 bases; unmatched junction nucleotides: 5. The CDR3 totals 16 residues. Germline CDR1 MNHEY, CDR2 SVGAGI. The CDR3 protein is CASSSSGASNTGELFF. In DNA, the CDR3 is TGTGCCAGCAGTTCCAGCGGGGCCTCGAACACCGGGGAGCTGTTTTTT.

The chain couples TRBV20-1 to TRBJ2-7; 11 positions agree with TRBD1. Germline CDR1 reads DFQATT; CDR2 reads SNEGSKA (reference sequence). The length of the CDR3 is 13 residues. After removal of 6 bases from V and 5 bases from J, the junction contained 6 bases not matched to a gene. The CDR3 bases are TGCAGTGCAAGGGACAGGGGGGACCACGAGCAGTACTTC. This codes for CSARDRGDHEQYF.

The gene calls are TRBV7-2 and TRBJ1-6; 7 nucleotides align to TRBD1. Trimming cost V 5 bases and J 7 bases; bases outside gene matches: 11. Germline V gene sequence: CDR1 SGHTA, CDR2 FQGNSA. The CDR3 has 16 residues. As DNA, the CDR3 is TGTGCCAGCAGCACGAACGACAGGGTACAGAATTCACCCCTCCACTTT. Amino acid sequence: CASSTNDRVQNSPLHF.

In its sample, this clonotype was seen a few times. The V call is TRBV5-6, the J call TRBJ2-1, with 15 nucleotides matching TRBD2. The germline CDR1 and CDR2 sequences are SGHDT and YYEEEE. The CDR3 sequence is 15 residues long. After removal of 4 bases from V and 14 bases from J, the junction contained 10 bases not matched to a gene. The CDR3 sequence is CASSPGLAGGRNKFF. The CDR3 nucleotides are TGTGCCAGCAGCCCTGGACTAGCGGGAGGGCGAAATAAGTTCTTC.

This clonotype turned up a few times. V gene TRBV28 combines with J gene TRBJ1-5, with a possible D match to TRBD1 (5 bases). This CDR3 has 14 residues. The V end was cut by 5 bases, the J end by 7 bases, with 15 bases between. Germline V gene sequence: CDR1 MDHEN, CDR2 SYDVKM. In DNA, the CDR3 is TGTGCCAGCAGTGCACTTCAGGGTAAACAGCCCCAGCATTTT. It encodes CASSALQGKQPQHF.

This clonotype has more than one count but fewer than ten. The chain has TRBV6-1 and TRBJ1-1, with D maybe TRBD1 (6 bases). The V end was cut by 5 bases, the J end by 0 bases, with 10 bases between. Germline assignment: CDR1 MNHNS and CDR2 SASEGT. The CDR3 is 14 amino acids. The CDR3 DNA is TGTGCCAGCAGTAGACAGGAGATGAACACTGAAGCTTTCTTT. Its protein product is CASSRQEMNTEAFF.

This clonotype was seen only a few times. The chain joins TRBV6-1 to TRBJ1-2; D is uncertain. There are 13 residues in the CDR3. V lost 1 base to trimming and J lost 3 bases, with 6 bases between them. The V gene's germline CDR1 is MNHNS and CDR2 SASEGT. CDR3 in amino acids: CASSEGPYYGYTF. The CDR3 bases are TGTGCCAGCAGTGAAGGACCCTACTATGGCTACACCTTC.

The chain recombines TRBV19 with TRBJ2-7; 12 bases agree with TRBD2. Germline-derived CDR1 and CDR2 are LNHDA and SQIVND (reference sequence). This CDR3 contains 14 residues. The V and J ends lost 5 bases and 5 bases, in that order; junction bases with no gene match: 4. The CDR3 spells CASSVTSGRNEQYF. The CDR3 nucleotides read TGTGCCAGTAGTGTGACTAGCGGGAGAAACGAGCAGTACTTC. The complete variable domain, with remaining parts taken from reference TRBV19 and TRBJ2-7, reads DGGITQSPKYLFRKEGQNVTLSCEQNLNHDAMYWYRQDPGQGLRLIYYSQIVNDFQKGDIAEGYSVSREKKESFPLTVTSAQKNPTAFYLCASSVTSGRNEQYFGPGTRLTVT.

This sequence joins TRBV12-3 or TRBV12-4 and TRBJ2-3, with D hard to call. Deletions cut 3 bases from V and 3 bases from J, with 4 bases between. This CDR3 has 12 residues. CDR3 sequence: CASSFLTDTQYF. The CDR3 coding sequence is TGTGCCAGCAGTTTCCTGACAGATACGCAGTATTTT.

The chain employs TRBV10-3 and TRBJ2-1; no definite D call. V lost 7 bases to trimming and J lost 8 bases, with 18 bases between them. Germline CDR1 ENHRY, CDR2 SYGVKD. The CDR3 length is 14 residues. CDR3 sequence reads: CAITRSENLDEQFF. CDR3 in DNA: TGTGCCATCACCAGGTCCGAAAATCTGGATGAGCAGTTCTTC.

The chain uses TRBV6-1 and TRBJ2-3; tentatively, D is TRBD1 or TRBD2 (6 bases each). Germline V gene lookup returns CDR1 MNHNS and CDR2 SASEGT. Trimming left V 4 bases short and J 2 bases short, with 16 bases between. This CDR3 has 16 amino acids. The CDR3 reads CASSASTGTVTDTQYF. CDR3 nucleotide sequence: TGTGCCAGCAGTGCTTCAACAGGGACTGTCACAGATACGCAGTATTTT.

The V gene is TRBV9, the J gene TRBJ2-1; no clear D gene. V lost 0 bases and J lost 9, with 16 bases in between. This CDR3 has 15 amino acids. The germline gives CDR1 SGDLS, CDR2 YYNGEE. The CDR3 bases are TGTGCCAGCAGCGTAGTTCCGGGCTCATTGGGTGAGCAGTTCTTC. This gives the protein CASSVVPGSLGEQFF.

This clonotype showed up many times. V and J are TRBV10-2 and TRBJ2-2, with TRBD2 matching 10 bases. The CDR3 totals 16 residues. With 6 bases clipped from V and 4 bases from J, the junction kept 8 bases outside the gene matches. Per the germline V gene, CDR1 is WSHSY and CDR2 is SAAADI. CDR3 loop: CASRFIAGGSTGELFF. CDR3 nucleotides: TGCGCCAGCAGGTTCATAGCGGGAGGTAGCACCGGGGAGCTGTTTTTT.

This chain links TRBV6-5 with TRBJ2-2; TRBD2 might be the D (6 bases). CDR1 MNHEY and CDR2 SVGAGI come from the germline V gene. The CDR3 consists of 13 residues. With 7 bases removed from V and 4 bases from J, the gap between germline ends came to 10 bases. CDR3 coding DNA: TGTGCCAGCAAGGGAGGAGGCACCGGGGAGCTGTTTTTT. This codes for CASKGGGTGELFF.

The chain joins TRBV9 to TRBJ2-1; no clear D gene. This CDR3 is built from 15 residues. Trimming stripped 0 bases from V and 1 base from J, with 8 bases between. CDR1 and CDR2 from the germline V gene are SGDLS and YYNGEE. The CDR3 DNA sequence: TGTGCCAGCAGCGTAGGACGGAGTTCCTACAATGAGCAGTTCTTC. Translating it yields CASSVGRSSYNEQFF.

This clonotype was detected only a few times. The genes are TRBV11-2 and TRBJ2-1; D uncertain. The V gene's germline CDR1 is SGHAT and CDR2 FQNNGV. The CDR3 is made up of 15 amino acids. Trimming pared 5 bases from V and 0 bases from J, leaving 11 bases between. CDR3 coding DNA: TGTGCCAGCAGCCCAACCTGGGGCTCCTACAATGAGCAGTTCTTC. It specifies CASSPTWGSYNEQFF. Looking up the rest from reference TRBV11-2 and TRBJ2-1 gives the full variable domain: EAGVAQSPRYKIIEKRQSVAFWCNPISGHATLYWYQQILGQGPKLLIQFQNNGVVDDSQLPKDRFSAERLKGVDSTLKIQPAKLEDSAVYLCASSPTWGSYNEQFFGPGTRLTVL.

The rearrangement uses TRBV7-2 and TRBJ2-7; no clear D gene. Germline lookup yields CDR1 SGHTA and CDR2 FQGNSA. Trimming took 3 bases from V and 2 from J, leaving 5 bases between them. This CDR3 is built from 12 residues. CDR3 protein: CASSFFPYEQYF. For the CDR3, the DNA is TGTGCCAGCAGCTTTTTCCCCTACGAGCAGTACTTC.

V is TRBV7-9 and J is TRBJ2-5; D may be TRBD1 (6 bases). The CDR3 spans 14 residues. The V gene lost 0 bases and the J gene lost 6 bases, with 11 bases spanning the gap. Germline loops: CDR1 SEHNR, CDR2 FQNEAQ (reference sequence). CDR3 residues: CASSLAGAKKTQYF. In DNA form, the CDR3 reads TGTGCCAGCAGCTTAGCGGGGGCTAAGAAGACCCAGTACTTC. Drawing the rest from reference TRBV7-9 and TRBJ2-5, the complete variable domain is DTGVSQNPRHKITKRGQNVTFRCDPISEHNRLYWYRQTLGQGPEFLTYFQNEAQLEKSRLLSDRFSAERPKGSFSTLEIQRTEQGDSAMYLCASSLAGAKKTQYFGPGTRLLVL.

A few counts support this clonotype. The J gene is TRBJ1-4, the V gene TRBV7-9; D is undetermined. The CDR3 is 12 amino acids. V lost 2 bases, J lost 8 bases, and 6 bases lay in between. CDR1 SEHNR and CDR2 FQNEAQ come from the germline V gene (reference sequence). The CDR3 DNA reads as TGTGCCAGCAGCTTATCCGACGAAAAACTGTTTTTT. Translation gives CASSLSDEKLFF.